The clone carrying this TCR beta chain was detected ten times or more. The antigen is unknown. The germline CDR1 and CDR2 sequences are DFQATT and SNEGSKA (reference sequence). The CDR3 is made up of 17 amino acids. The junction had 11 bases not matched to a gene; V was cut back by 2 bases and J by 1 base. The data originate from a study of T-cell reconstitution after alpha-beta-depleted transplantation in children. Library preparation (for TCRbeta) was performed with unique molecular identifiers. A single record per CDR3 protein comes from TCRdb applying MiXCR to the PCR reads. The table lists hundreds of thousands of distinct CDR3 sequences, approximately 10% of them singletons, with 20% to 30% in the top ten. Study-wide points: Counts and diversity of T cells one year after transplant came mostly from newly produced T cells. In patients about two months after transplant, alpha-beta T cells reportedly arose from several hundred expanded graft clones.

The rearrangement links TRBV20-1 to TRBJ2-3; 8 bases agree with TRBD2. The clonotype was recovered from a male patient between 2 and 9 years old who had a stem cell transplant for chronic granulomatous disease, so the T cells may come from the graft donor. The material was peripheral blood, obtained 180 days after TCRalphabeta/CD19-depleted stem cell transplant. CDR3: CSARFLRGGWGTDTQYF. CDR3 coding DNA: TGCAGTGCTAGATTCCTCCGGGGGGGGTGGGGCACAGATACGCAGTATTTT.